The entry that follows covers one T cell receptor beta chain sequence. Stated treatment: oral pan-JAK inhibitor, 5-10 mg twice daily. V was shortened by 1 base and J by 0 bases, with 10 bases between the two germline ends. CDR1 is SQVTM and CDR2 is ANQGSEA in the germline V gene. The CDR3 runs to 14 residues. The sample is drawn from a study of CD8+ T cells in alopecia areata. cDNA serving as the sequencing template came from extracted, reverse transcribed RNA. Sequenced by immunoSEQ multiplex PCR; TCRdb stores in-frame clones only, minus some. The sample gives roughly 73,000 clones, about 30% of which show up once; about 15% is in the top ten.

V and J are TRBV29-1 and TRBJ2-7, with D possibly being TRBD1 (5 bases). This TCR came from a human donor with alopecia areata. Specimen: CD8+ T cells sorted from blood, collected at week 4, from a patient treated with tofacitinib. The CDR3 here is CSVEGGTSSYEQYF. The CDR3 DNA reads TGCAGCGTTGAAGGGGGCACCAGCTCCTACGAGCAGTACTTC.